The source of this TCR beta chain is a study of blood T cells in healthy people across ages (dated by TCRdb to 2014 to 2015). Describing the broader study: Template switching captured roughly one uniquely barcoded TCR beta cDNA molecule per two T cells in model experiments. To track age-related changes in TCR beta repertoire diversity, the study relied on deep sequencing normalized with unique cDNA molecular identifiers. To avoid experimental bias, donors of different ages were distributed randomly across sequencing lanes. Donors were grouped into four age groups: young (average about 15 years), middle-aged (less than 40), aged (about 59) and long-lived (approximately 78). Using the same blood draw, the study looked at two additional independent replicas of 1 million unique cDNA reads for two donors, one aged 18 to 29 and the other aged 80 or older. Results the study describes overall, beyond this receptor: As age increased, observed TCR beta diversity per million T cells dropped in a roughly linear way, and a significant reduction was already evident by age 40. Bulk unsorted PBMC profiling prevented conclusive comparison of naive and antigen-experienced compartments. Total diversity estimates from one million sequenced T cells were considered lower bounds and underestimates. Because donor CMV infection status was unknown, age-related changes in expanded clonotypes were potentially confounded. Compared with the aged group, the long-lived group had more naive CD4+ T cells, fewer expanded clones and increased TCR diversity, a pattern suggesting age selection. There was a strong correlation between observed TCR beta diversity and the percentage of naive T cells measured by flow cytometry.

Systemically healthy Caucasian individuals from Russia, approximately 39 in total and aged roughly 6 to 100 years, were included as donors. Each donor gave around 9.5 milliliters of peripheral blood, collected into EDTA-treated Vacutainer tubes. Ficoll-Paque density-gradient centrifugation was used to isolate PBMCs, with at least 7 million obtained per sample. Total RNA, at least 5 micrograms per sample, was extracted from PBMCs with Trizol reagent. For every donor, flow cytometry on a PBMC aliquot measured the percentage of naive CD45RAhigh/CD27high T cells. This clonotype was counted only a few times. What antigen it recognizes has not been identified. The sample holds no much larger clone one base away, and base qualities are not on file. The germline V gene (reference sequence) yields LNHNV for CDR1 and YYDKDF for CDR2. The CDR3 runs 12 residues from the cysteine to the phenylalanine. The only DNA kept is the CDR3, 36 bases in frame from the first base. The germline ends are 8 bases apart after V is trimmed by 4 bases and J by 6 bases.

To prepare the library, 5' RACE was applied. Instrument used: Illumina HiSeq 2500. A second PCR of roughly 6 to 11 cycles was run with a J-beta primer mix and a sample-barcoded 5' primer. A template-switch 5' adaptor carrying 12 random nucleotides introduced a unique molecular identifier onto each TCR beta cDNA molecule. Each sample yielded at least 2.5 million CDR3-containing paired-end reads. The Mint cDNA synthesis kit, primed by a TRBC-specific oligonucleotide, was used to synthesize first-strand cDNA from all RNA. All cDNA was treated with uracil-DNA glycosylase and then went through a first 18-cycle PCR with the universal primers M1SS and BC2_uni_R. The authors' analysis ran thus. For normalization, 1 million high-quality reads were randomly selected from each sample, with every read carrying a distinct molecular identifier. Reads sharing molecular identifiers were discarded rather than binned into consensus sequences. CDR3 identification, clonotype clustering and error correction used MiTCR with a Q25 quality threshold and the strictest error-elimination algorithm. A nonparametric unseen species model with Euler transformation was used to estimate a lower bound on total TCR beta diversity. Through fastp at Q25 and MiXCR, TCRdb rebuilt clones from the public reads, retaining in-frame beta chains. Identical CDR3 protein sequences are pooled into one entry, listed with their most common genes and DNA. These V and J calls originate from TCRdb's pipeline instead of the authors' own analysis. In this sample the table shows hundreds of thousands of distinct CDR3 sequences, 20% to 25% of which occur a single time. The ten largest clones add up to around a fifth of the sample.

Sequences were obtained from blood. The rearrangement joined TRBV15 to TRBJ2-3; the D gene is perhaps TRBD2, on 5 matching bases. This TCR derives from a man between 65 and 79 years old in good health. DNA sequence: TGTGCCACCAGCACCCGGAGGGATACGCAGTATTTT. Its protein reads: CATSTRRDTQYF.